These 2 T cell receptor beta chains originate from one sample sequenced in a study of blood T cell repertoires in COVID-19. Profiling relied on immunoSEQ multiplex PCR, and the TCRdb table lists in-frame clones only, not all of them. This table holds some 48,000 clones, approximately 85% found once. Sample: peripheral blood. All receptors come from a man over 45 with active COVID-19.

The rearrangement uses TRBV7-9 and TRBJ1-2, with a weak D call TRBD1 (5 bases). Germline V gene data show CDR1 as SEHNR and CDR2 as FQNEAQ (reference sequence). V was trimmed by 1 base and J by 6 bases, leaving 21 bases between them. The CDR3 contains 17 residues. The CDR3 spells CASSLGRMDKRQNGYTF. CDR3 DNA sequence: TGTGCCAGCAGCTTAGGTCGAATGGACAAAAGACAGAATGGCTACACCTTC.

The genes are TRBV19 and TRBJ1-5, with a weak D call TRBD1 (5 bases). Germline values: CDR1 LNHDA, CDR2 SQIVND (reference sequence). V was trimmed by 3 bases and J by 4 bases, leaving 10 bases between them. The CDR3 covers 14 residues. The CDR3 coding sequence is TGTGCCAGTAGTATGGGGGGACGGAATCAGCCCCAGCATTTT. Encoded protein: CASSMGGRNQPQHF.